This T cell receptor beta chain was profiled in a study of early stage breast cancer tumors. Study results and caveats: Commonly generated sequences made up most enriched TCRB sequences shared between patients.

Data came from immunoSEQ multiplex PCR; TCRdb stores just in-frame clones and leaves some out. The table lists roughly 53,000 clones, approximately 90% of them singletons. About this clone: Its antigen is not identified.

Sequencing was carried out using blood. The receptor comes from a person in their 70s with breast cancer.

CDR3 sequence reads: CASSIYRVNTEAFF. The CDR3 DNA reads TGTGCCAGCAGCATATACAGGGTGAACACTGAAGCTTTCTTT. The V and J genes are TRBV5-4 and TRBJ1-1; D is perhaps TRBD1 (6 bases). Per the germline V gene, CDR1 is SGHNT and CDR2 is YYREEE (reference sequence). The V gene lost 4 bases and the J gene lost 0 bases, with 10 bases spanning the gap. This CDR3 contains 14 residues.